The sample holds a few counts of the clone carrying this T cell receptor (beta chain). Its target is unknown. The data stem from a study of post-analysis software for immune sequencing data. Unique molecular identifiers had been added to the TCR beta cDNA libraries. TCRdb processed the PCR reads anew with MiXCR; each CDR3 protein has one entry. The data show under 200,000 distinct CDR3 sequences, 35% to 40% seen once. Germline-derived CDR1 and CDR2 are SQVTM and ANQGSEA. The CDR3 covers 12 residues. V lost 4 bases and J lost 6, with 10 bases in between. The study's findings and limits: Compared with controls, patients had more of five TRBV segments, including TRBV5-6, TRBV5-1 and TRBV20-1. Normalized Chao1 diversity was significantly lower in multiple sclerosis patients than in controls.

The rearrangement joins TRBV29-1 to TRBJ2-1; D is perhaps TRBD1 (6 bases). This receptor was obtained from a girl between 5 and 17 years old with multiple sclerosis. The source material was blood, sampled after autologous hematopoietic stem cell transplantation. The CDR3 is CSVVRGLNEQFF. The CDR3 DNA is TGCAGCGTTGTCAGGGGCCTCAATGAGCAGTTCTTC.